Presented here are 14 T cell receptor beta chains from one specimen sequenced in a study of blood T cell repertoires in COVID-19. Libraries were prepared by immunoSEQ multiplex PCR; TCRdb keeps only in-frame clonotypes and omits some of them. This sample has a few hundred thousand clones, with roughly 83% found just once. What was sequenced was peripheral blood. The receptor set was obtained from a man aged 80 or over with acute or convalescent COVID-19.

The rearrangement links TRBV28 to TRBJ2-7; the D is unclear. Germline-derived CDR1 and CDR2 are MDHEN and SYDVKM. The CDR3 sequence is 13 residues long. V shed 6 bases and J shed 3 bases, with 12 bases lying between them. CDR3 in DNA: TGTGCCAGCAGAATAACAGTCGACTACGAGCAGTACTTC. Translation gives CASRITVDYEQYF.

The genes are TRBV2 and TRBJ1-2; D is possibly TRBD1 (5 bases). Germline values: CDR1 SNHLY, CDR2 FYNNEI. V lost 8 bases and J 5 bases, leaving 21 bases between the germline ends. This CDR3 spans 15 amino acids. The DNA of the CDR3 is TGTGCCAGCTCGGCTCAGGGTAAAGGGCCATATGGCTACACCTTC. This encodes CASSAQGKGPYGYTF. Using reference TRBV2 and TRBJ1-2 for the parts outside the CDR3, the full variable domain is EPEVTQTPSHQVTQMGQEVILRCVPISNHLYFYWYRQILGQKVEFLVSFYNNEISEKSEIFDDQFSVERPDGSNFTLKIRSTKLEDSAMYFCASSAQGKGPYGYTFGSGTRLTVV.

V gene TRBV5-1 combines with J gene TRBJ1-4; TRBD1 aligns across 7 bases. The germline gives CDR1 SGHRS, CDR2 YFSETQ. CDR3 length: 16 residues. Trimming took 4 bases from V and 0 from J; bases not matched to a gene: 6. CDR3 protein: CASSTRGVATNEKLFF. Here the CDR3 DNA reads TGCGCCAGCAGCACCAGGGGGGTTGCAACTAATGAAAAACTGTTTTTT. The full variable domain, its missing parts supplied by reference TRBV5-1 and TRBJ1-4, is KAGVTQTPRYLIKTRGQQVTLSCSPISGHRSVSWYQQTPGQGLQFLFEYFSETQRNKGNFPGRFSGRQFSNSRSEMNVSTLELGDSALYLCASSTRGVATNEKLFFGSGTQLSVL.

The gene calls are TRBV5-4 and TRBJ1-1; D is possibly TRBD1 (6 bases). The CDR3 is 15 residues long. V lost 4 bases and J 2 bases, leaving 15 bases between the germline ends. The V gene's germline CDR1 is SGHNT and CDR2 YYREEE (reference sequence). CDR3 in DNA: TGTGCCAGCAGCCTGCAGGGGACCCCTAACACTGAAGCTTTCTTT. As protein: CASSLQGTPNTEAFF. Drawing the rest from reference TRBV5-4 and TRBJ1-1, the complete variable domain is ETGVTQSPTHLIKTRGQQVTLRCSSQSGHNTVSWYQQALGQGPQFIFQYYREEENGRGNFPPRFSGLQFPNYSSELNVNALELDDSALYLCASSLQGTPNTEAFFGQGTRLTVV.

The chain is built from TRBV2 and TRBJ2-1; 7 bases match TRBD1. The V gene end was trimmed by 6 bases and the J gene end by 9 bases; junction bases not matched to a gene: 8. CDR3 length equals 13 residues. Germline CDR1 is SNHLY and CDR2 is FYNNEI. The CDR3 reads CASRVTGAGEQFF. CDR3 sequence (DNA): TGTGCCAGCAGGGTTACAGGGGCAGGTGAGCAGTTCTTC.

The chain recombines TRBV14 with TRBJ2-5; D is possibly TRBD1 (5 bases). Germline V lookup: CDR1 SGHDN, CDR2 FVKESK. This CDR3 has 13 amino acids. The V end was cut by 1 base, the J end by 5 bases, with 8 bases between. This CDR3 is CASSQGGLETQYF. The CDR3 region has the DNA TGTGCCAGCAGCCAAGGGGGCTTGGAGACCCAGTACTTC.

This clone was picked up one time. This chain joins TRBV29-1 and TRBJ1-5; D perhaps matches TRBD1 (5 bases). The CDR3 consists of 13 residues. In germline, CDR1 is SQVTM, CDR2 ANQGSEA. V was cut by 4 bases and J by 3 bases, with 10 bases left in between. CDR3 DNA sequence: TGCAGCGTTGTCGACAGTTACAATCAGCCCCAGCATTTT. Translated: CSVVDSYNQPQHF.

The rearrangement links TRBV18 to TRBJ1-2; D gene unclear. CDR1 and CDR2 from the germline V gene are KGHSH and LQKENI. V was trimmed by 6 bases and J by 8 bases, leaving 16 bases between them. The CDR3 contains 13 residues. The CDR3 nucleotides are TGTGCCAGCTCTGCGGCCCCCTCAAGGGGCTACACCTTC. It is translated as CASSAAPSRGYTF.

Written as DNA, the CDR3 is TGTGCCAGCAGTGCCCCAGGGGGAGGCCTTGAAAAACTGTTTTTT. This gives the protein CASSAPGGGLEKLFF. The chain is built from TRBV6-2 or TRBV6-3 and TRBJ1-4; 7 bases match TRBD1. The CDR3 has 15 residues. Trimming cost V 5 bases and J 7 bases; bases outside gene matches: 10. CDR1 is MNHEY, CDR2 SVGEGT, per germline.

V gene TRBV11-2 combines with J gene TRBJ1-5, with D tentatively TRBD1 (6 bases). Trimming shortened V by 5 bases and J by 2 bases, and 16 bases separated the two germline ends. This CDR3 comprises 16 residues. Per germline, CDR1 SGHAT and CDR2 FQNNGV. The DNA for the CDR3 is TGTGCCAGCAGCCCGAACCCAGGGGTCGGCAATCAGCCCCAGCATTTT. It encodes CASSPNPGVGNQPQHF.

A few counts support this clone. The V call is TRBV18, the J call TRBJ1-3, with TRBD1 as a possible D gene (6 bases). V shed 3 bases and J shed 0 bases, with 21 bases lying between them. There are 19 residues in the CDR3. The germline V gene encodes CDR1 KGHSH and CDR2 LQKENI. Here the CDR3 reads CASSPVIPLEGHSGNTIYF. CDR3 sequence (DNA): TGTGCCAGCTCACCTGTGATCCCCCTCGAGGGACACTCTGGAAACACCATATATTTT.

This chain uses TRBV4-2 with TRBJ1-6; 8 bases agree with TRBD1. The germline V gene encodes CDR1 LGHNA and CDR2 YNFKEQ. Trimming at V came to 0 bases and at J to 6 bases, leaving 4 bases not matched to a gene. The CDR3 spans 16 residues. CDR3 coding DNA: TGTGCCAGCAGCCAAGACGTCACAGGGGGTAATTCACCCCTCCACTTT. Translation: CASSQDVTGGNSPLHF.

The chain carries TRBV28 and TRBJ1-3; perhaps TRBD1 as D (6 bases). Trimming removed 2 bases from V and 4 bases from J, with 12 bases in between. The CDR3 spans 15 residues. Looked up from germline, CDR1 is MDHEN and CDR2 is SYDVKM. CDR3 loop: CASSLGGAEGNTIYF. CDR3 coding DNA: TGTGCCAGCAGTTTAGGGGGGGCGGAAGGAAACACCATATATTTT.

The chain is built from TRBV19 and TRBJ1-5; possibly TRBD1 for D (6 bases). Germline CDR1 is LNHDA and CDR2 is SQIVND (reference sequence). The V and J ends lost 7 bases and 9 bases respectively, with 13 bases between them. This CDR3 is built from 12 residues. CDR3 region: CASNPGDRPQHF. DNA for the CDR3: TGTGCCAGTAATCCAGGGGACCGGCCCCAGCATTTT.